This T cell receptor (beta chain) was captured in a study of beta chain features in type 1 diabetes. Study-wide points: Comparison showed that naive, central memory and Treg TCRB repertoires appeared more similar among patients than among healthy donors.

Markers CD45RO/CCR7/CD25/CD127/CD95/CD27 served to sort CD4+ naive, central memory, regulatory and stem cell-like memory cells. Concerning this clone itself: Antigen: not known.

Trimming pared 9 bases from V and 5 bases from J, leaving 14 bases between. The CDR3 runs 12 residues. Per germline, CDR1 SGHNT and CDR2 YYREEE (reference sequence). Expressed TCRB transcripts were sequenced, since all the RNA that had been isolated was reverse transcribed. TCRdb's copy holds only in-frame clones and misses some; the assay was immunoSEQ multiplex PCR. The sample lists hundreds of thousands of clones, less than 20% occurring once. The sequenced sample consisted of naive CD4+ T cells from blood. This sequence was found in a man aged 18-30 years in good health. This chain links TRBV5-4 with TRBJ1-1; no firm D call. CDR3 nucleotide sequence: TGTGCCACCCGGAACTTGTGGACTGAAGCTTTCTTT. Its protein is CATRNLWTEAFF.